The rows below give T cell receptor beta chains drawn from one sample of a study of blood T cells in healthy people across ages. Using its own MiXCR run on the 5' RACE reads, TCRdb lists one record per CDR3 protein. The sample holds 850,000 to 1,100,000 distinct CDR3 sequences; about two fifths are singletons and the top ten take 10% to 15%. Source material: blood. The receptor source for this set is a man younger than 35 in good health. Both conserved end residues are part of each CDR3. Each record gives: clone size, D gene, V gene, J gene, CDR3 length, CDR3 DNA, CDR3 protein. D genes are given only for firm matches. A row's size may be missing; if present it is once, few, many or a size class.

clone_size: few; d_call: TRBD1; v_call: TRBV20-1; j_call: TRBJ1-1; cdr3_length: 15; cdr3_nt: TGCAGTGCGTCCCATCCGGGACAGCGAAACACTGAAGCTTTCTTT; cdr3_aa: CSASHPGQRNTEAFF
clone_size: .; d_call: TRBD1; v_call: TRBV5-1; j_call: TRBJ2-2; cdr3_length: 18; cdr3_nt: TGCGCCAGCAGCTTACACAACTCGGGGACAGAGAACACCGGGGAGCTGTTTTTT; cdr3_aa: CASSLHNSGTENTGELFF
clone_size: .; d_call: .; v_call: TRBV5-1; j_call: TRBJ1-4; cdr3_length: 21; cdr3_nt: TGCGCCAGCAGCTTGGTTGAAGAAGACGATTACGGCCCCCCCAAAAGTGAAAAACTGTTTTTT; cdr3_aa: CASSLVEEDDYGPPKSEKLFF
clone_size: few; d_call: .; v_call: TRBV5-1; j_call: TRBJ2-3; cdr3_length: 15; cdr3_nt: TGCGCCAGCAGCCAGAGGGCAGCCAGCACAGATACGCAGTATTTT; cdr3_aa: CASSQRAASTDTQYF
clone_size: few; d_call: .; v_call: TRBV12-5; j_call: TRBJ1-2; cdr3_length: 15; cdr3_nt: TGTGCTAGTTTAGGGGGGGAGGCCCATAACTATGGCTACACCTTC; cdr3_aa: CASLGGEAHNYGYTF
clone_size: .; d_call: .; v_call: TRBV5-4; j_call: TRBJ2-7; cdr3_length: 13; cdr3_nt: TGTGCCAGCGGACATACGACAGAGTTCGAGCAGTACTTC; cdr3_aa: CASGHTTEFEQYF
clone_size: .; d_call: .; v_call: TRBV5-5; j_call: TRBJ2-1; cdr3_length: 16; cdr3_nt: TGTGCCAGCAGCTTGGACGGCAAAGTAGTGTTTTATGAGCAGTTCTTC; cdr3_aa: CASSLDGKVVFYEQFF
clone_size: once; d_call: .; v_call: TRBV27; j_call: TRBJ2-1; cdr3_length: 15; cdr3_nt: TGTGCCAGCAGCTTGACTGGGGCCTCCGTCAATGAGCAGTTCTTC; cdr3_aa: CASSLTGASVNEQFF
clone_size: .; d_call: TRBD1; v_call: TRBV29-1; j_call: TRBJ2-3; cdr3_length: 14; cdr3_nt: TGCAGCGTTGGGACGGACAGGCCCACAGATACGCAGTATTTT; cdr3_aa: CSVGTDRPTDTQYF
clone_size: many; d_call: TRBD1; v_call: TRBV12-3/TRBV12-4; j_call: TRBJ1-2; cdr3_length: 11; cdr3_nt: TGTGCCACCACGACAGGGGATGGCTACACCTTC; cdr3_aa: CATTTGDGYTF
clone_size: .; d_call: .; v_call: TRBV12-3/TRBV12-4; j_call: TRBJ2-5; cdr3_length: 13; cdr3_nt: TGTGCCAGCAGGGGTCTGGGCGTAGAGACCCAGTACTTC; cdr3_aa: CASRGLGVETQYF
clone_size: .; d_call: .; v_call: TRBV20-1; j_call: TRBJ2-5; cdr3_length: 14; cdr3_nt: TGCAGTGCTAGAGATTTTTCAGCTGAAGGGACCCAGTACTTC; cdr3_aa: CSARDFSAEGTQYF
clone_size: .; d_call: .; v_call: TRBV12-5; j_call: TRBJ1-1; cdr3_length: 12; cdr3_nt: TGTGCTAGTGCCTCCGGGGCCCTCGAAGCTTTCTTT; cdr3_aa: CASASGALEAFF
clone_size: .; d_call: .; v_call: TRBV6-6; j_call: TRBJ1-1; cdr3_length: 14; cdr3_nt: TGTGCCAGCAGTGCGGTGACAGATAACACTGAAGCTTTCTTT; cdr3_aa: CASSAVTDNTEAFF
clone_size: .; d_call: .; v_call: TRBV21-1; j_call: TRBJ1-1; cdr3_length: 21; cdr3_nt: TGTGCCAGCAGCACTGCTGGGTTCCGGGACAACCCTTTGGCCTTGAACACTGAAGCTTTCTTT; cdr3_aa: CASSTAGFRDNPLALNTEAFF
clone_size: few; d_call: .; v_call: TRBV6-2/TRBV6-3; j_call: TRBJ1-5; cdr3_length: 14; cdr3_nt: TGTGCCAGCAGTCTCCTTTGGGGGGATCAGCCCCAGCATTTT; cdr3_aa: CASSLLWGDQPQHF
clone_size: .; d_call: .; v_call: TRBV7-2; j_call: TRBJ1-2; cdr3_length: 15; cdr3_nt: TGTGCCAGCAGCTTAGGGCCGCTGCCCAACTATGGCTACACCTTC; cdr3_aa: CASSLGPLPNYGYTF
clone_size: few; d_call: TRBD1; v_call: TRBV11-2; j_call: TRBJ1-2; cdr3_length: 15; cdr3_nt: TGTGCCAGCAGCTTAGAAGGGTCTACAGGGGAGGGCTACACCTTC; cdr3_aa: CASSLEGSTGEGYTF
clone_size: few; d_call: TRBD1; v_call: TRBV29-1; j_call: TRBJ2-5; cdr3_length: 13; cdr3_nt: TGCAGCGTTGTTTCGGGACAGGGAGAGACCCAGTACTTC; cdr3_aa: CSVVSGQGETQYF
clone_size: many; d_call: .; v_call: TRBV6-2/TRBV6-3; j_call: TRBJ2-1; cdr3_length: 12; cdr3_nt: TGTGCCAGCAGTTACGATATCAATGAGCAGTTCTTC; cdr3_aa: CASSYDINEQFF
clone_size: few; d_call: TRBD2; v_call: TRBV9; j_call: TRBJ2-3; cdr3_length: 16; cdr3_nt: TGTGCCAGCGCCGGGGCTAGCGGGGGGTTCACAGATACGCAGTATTTT; cdr3_aa: CASAGASGGFTDTQYF
clone_size: .; d_call: .; v_call: TRBV4-1; j_call: TRBJ1-1; cdr3_length: 15; cdr3_nt: TGCGCCAGCGCTAAGACGGACAGAGGGCGGACTGAAGCTTTCTTT; cdr3_aa: CASAKTDRGRTEAFF
clone_size: once; d_call: .; v_call: TRBV3-1; j_call: TRBJ2-1; cdr3_length: 16; cdr3_nt: TGTGCCAGCAGCCAAGCCCCCAGCGTCCTATACAATGAGCAGTTCTTC; cdr3_aa: CASSQAPSVLYNEQFF
clone_size: .; d_call: .; v_call: TRBV5-6; j_call: TRBJ2-2; cdr3_length: 17; cdr3_nt: TGTGCCAGCAGCTTCTACGGACGGGGGACGAACACCGGGGAGCTGTTTTTT; cdr3_aa: CASSFYGRGTNTGELFF
clone_size: .; d_call: .; v_call: TRBV12-3/TRBV12-4; j_call: TRBJ2-3; cdr3_length: 16; cdr3_nt: TGTGCCAGCAGTCACCTTCAATGGGACGACACAGATACGCAGTATTTT; cdr3_aa: CASSHLQWDDTDTQYF
clone_size: .; d_call: TRBD1; v_call: TRBV20-1; j_call: TRBJ2-7; cdr3_length: 14; cdr3_nt: TGCAGTGCTAGCGGGACAGGGTTGACCTACGAGCAGTACTTC; cdr3_aa: CSASGTGLTYEQYF
clone_size: .; d_call: .; v_call: TRBV5-5; j_call: TRBJ1-4; cdr3_length: 14; cdr3_nt: TGTGCCAGCAGGTTCGACAGGAGTAATGAAAAACTGTTTTTT; cdr3_aa: CASRFDRSNEKLFF
clone_size: .; d_call: .; v_call: TRBV6-6; j_call: TRBJ1-2; cdr3_length: 17; cdr3_nt: TGTGCCAGCAGTTACGGTCGGGCGAAAACTTCTAACTATGGCTACACCTTC; cdr3_aa: CASSYGRAKTSNYGYTF
clone_size: .; d_call: TRBD1; v_call: TRBV20-1; j_call: TRBJ2-3; cdr3_length: 10; cdr3_nt: TGCAGTGCTTCACATACAGGGGTGTATTTT; cdr3_aa: CSASHTGVYF
clone_size: few; d_call: TRBD2; v_call: TRBV2; j_call: TRBJ2-1; cdr3_length: 16; cdr3_nt: TGTGCCAGCAGTGAAATGATAGCGGGGGGGCCGGGTGAGCAGTTCTTC; cdr3_aa: CASSEMIAGGPGEQFF
clone_size: .; d_call: .; v_call: TRBV20-1; j_call: TRBJ2-1; cdr3_length: 13; cdr3_nt: TGCAGTGCTAGAGATTTGGAGCCCAATGAGCAGTTCTTC; cdr3_aa: CSARDLEPNEQFF
clone_size: few; d_call: TRBD1; v_call: TRBV20-1; j_call: TRBJ1-1; cdr3_length: 16; cdr3_nt: TGCAGTGCTAGAGACCTAGGACAGGTTGGGAACACTGAAGCTTTCTTT; cdr3_aa: CSARDLGQVGNTEAFF
clone_size: once; d_call: .; v_call: TRBV20-1; j_call: TRBJ1-5; cdr3_length: 11; cdr3_nt: TGCAGTGCCAAGGAGAATCAGCCCCAGCATTTT; cdr3_aa: CSAKENQPQHF
clone_size: .; d_call: .; v_call: TRBV3-1; j_call: TRBJ2-2; cdr3_length: 13; cdr3_nt: TGTGCCAGCAGCCAAGTAGCTACCGGGGAGCTGTTTTTT; cdr3_aa: CASSQVATGELFF
clone_size: .; d_call: TRBD1; v_call: TRBV4-3; j_call: TRBJ2-2; cdr3_length: 18; cdr3_nt: TGCGCCAGCAGCCAAGATAACAGGGGGCCAGGTAACACCGGGGAGCTGTTTTTT; cdr3_aa: CASSQDNRGPGNTGELFF
clone_size: .; d_call: TRBD1; v_call: TRBV5-1; j_call: TRBJ1-1; cdr3_length: 15; cdr3_nt: TGCGCCAGCAGCTTGGTGGGACAGAAGAACACTGAAGCTTTCTTT; cdr3_aa: CASSLVGQKNTEAFF
clone_size: .; d_call: .; v_call: TRBV10-3; j_call: TRBJ1-1; cdr3_length: 14; cdr3_nt: TGTGCCATCAGTCCGACAGGACGGAACACTGAAGCTTTCTTT; cdr3_aa: CAISPTGRNTEAFF
clone_size: .; d_call: .; v_call: TRBV5-1; j_call: TRBJ1-2; cdr3_length: 15; cdr3_nt: TGCGCCAGCAGCTTGGCCCTTCAGGGCTTCTATGGCTACACCTTC; cdr3_aa: CASSLALQGFYGYTF